A selection of T cell receptor beta chains follows, all from one sample in a study of post-analysis software for immune sequencing data. TCRdb processed the PCR reads anew with MiXCR; each CDR3 protein has one entry. The sample holds some 890,000 distinct CDR3 sequences, approximately 57% seen once. The sequencing sample was made of blood. These receptors all come from a girl between 10 and 17 years old with multiple sclerosis. CDR3s include the opening cysteine and the closing phenylalanine or tryptophan. A D gene is named only where the DNA matches it firmly. Expanded clones are given a class, and other clones once, few, many or no size at all.

>TRBJ2-7|14|-|-|TRBV20-1
CSAPGPWTSYEQYF
TGCAGTGCTCCCGGGCCCTGGACTTCCTACGAGCAGTACTTC
>TRBJ2-7|12|-|few|TRBV7-9
CASSPDGSEQYF
TGTGCCAGCAGCCCAGACGGTAGCGAGCAGTACTTC
>TRBJ2-1|14|-|-|TRBV15
CATSSLGGHNEQFF
TGTGCCACCAGCAGCCTTGGTGGGCACAATGAGCAGTTCTTC
>TRBJ2-4|13|-|-|TRBV29-1
CSVSVSAANIQYF
TGCAGCGTTTCTGTTTCCGCGGCGAACATTCAGTACTTC
>TRBJ2-6|14|-|few|TRBV6-6
CASSYLGGANVLTF
TGTGCCAGCAGTTACCTGGGCGGGGCCAACGTCCTGACTTTC
>TRBJ2-7|15|-|-|TRBV5-1
CASSDLSSPNYEQYF
TGCGCCAGCAGTGACTTGAGTTCGCCCAACTACGAGCAGTACTTC
>TRBJ2-5|13|TRBD2|-|TRBV12-3/TRBV12-4
CASRIAGQETQYF
TGTGCCAGCAGGATAGCGGGGCAAGAGACCCAGTACTTC
>TRBJ2-5|19|TRBD2|-|TRBV7-8
CASSGARVTSGSFGETQYF
TGTGCCAGCAGCGGAGCCCGGGTTACTAGCGGGAGTTTTGGAGAGACCCAGTACTTC
>TRBJ2-7|16|TRBD2|-|TRBV6-4
CASSDFSSGDYNEQYF
TGTGCCAGCAGTGACTTCTCTAGCGGGGATTACAATGAGCAGTACTTC
>TRBJ2-3|15|TRBD2|few|TRBV7-3
CASSSGTSGGDTQYF
TGTGCCAGCAGCAGCGGGACTAGCGGGGGAGATACGCAGTATTTT
>TRBJ2-1|15|-|-|TRBV4-1
CASSQVPLLGHEQFF
TGCGCCAGCAGCCAAGTCCCACTTCTTGGCCACGAGCAGTTCTTC
>TRBJ1-1|14|-|-|TRBV12-3/TRBV12-4
CASSLEGLRTEAFF
TGTGCCAGCAGTTTAGAGGGGTTGAGGACTGAAGCTTTCTTT
>TRBJ2-3|15|TRBD2|once|TRBV7-2
CASRSAGVVTDTQYF
TGTGCCAGCAGATCAGCGGGGGTTGTCACAGATACGCAGTATTTT
>TRBJ1-1|14|TRBD1|few|TRBV27
CASSWDRDDTEAFF
TGTGCCAGCAGTTGGGACAGGGATGACACTGAAGCTTTCTTT
>TRBJ1-5|17|TRBD1|once|TRBV2
CASRTLGQGAGDEPQHF
TGTGCCAGCAGGACTCTAGGACAGGGGGCCGGTGATGAGCCCCAGCATTTT
>TRBJ1-2|14|TRBD1|-|TRBV20-1
CSARGSDRAYGYTF
TGCAGTGCTAGAGGGAGTGACAGGGCCTATGGCTACACCTTC
>TRBJ2-5|14|-|few|TRBV29-1
CSVGLRQVQETQYF
TGCAGCGTTGGTCTAAGACAGGTCCAAGAGACCCAGTACTTC
>TRBJ2-3|15|-|few|TRBV28
CASSSYRAYTDTQYF
TGTGCCAGCAGTTCGTACAGGGCCTACACAGATACGCAGTATTTT
>TRBJ2-7|13|-|few|TRBV7-9
CASSSGGQLEQYF
TGTGCCAGCAGCTCAGGTGGGCAACTGGAGCAGTACTTC
>TRBJ1-5|16|-|few|TRBV2
CASSDSFGGRGRPQHF
TGTGCCAGCAGTGATTCTTTCGGGGGAAGGGGTCGGCCCCAGCATTTT
>TRBJ2-1|17|TRBD2|few|TRBV2
CASRGLAGEKVANEQFF
TGTGCCAGCAGGGGACTAGCGGGAGAGAAGGTTGCCAATGAGCAGTTCTTC
>TRBJ1-1|16|TRBD1|-|TRBV7-9
CASSSGQSLMNTEAFF
TGTGCCAGCAGCTCGGGACAGTCCCTCATGAACACTGAAGCTTTCTTT
>TRBJ2-3|16|TRBD2|few|TRBV4-1
CASSLGLAGITDTQYF
TGTGCCAGCAGCTTAGGGCTAGCGGGGATCACAGATACGCAGTATTTT
>TRBJ2-1|13|-|-|TRBV27
CASGLPSSNEQFF
TGTGCCAGCGGGTTACCTAGTAGTAATGAGCAGTTCTTC
>TRBJ2-6|18|TRBD1|-|TRBV4-1
CASSQDGTGVWGANVLTF
TGCGCCAGCAGCCAAGATGGGACAGGGGTATGGGGGGCCAACGTCCTGACTTTC
>TRBJ2-6|18|-|few|TRBV12-3/TRBV12-4
CASSILEGVPTGANVLTF
TGTGCCAGCAGTATCCTTGAGGGGGTGCCCACTGGGGCCAACGTCCTGACTTTC
>TRBJ1-5|16|TRBD1|-|TRBV12-3/TRBV12-4
CASRRQGAHGNQPQHF
TGTGCCAGCAGAAGACAGGGGGCGCATGGCAATCAGCCCCAGCATTTT
>TRBJ1-2|13|-|-|TRBV6-4
CASSESRWYGYTF
TGTGCCAGCAGTGAATCTCGGTGGTATGGCTACACCTTC